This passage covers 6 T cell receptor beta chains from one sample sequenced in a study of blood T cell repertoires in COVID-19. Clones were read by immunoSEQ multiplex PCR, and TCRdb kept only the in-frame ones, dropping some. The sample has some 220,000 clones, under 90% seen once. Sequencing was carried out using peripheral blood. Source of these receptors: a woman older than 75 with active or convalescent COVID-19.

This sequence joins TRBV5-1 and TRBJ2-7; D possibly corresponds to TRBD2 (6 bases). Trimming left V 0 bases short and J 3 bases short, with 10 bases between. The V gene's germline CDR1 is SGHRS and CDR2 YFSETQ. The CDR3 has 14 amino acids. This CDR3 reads CASSLGVAVYEQYF. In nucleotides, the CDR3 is TGCGCCAGCAGCTTGGGGGTAGCGGTCTACGAGCAGTACTTC.

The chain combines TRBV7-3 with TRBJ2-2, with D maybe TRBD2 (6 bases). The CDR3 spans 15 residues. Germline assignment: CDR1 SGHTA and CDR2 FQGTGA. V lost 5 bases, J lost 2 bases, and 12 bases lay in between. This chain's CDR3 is CASSKAGGNTGELFF. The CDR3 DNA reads TGTGCCAGCAGCAAAGCCGGGGGAAACACCGGGGAGCTGTTTTTT.

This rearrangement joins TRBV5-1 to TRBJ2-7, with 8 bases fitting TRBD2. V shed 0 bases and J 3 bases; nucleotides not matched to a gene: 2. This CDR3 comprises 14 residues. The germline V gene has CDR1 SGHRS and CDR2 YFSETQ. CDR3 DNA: TGCGCCAGCAGCTTGGAAGCGGGAGTCTACGAGCAGTACTTC. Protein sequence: CASSLEAGVYEQYF.

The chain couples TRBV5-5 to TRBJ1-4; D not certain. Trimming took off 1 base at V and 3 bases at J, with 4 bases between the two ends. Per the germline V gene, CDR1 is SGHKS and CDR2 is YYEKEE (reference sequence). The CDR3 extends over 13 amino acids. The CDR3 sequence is CASSLSSNEKLFF. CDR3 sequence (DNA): TGTGCCAGCAGCTTGTCGTCTAATGAAAAACTGTTTTTT.

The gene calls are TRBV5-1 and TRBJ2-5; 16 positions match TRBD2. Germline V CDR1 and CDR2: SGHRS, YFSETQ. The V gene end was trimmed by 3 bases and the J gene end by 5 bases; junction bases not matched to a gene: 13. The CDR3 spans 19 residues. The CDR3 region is CASSSRPGTSGGARETQYF. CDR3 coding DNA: TGCGCCAGCAGCTCGAGGCCCGGGACTAGCGGGGGGGCCCGTGAGACCCAGTACTTC.

The CDR3 loop reads CASSLAAGGQETQYF. In DNA, the CDR3 is TGTGCCAGCAGCTTAGCAGCGGGGGGGCAAGAGACCCAGTACTTC. The chain is built from TRBV11-3 and TRBJ2-5; 10 nucleotides align to TRBD2. The germline CDR1 and CDR2 sequences are SGHNT and YENEEA. The trim removed 1 base at V and 2 bases at J, leaving 1 base unmatched. This CDR3 has 15 residues.